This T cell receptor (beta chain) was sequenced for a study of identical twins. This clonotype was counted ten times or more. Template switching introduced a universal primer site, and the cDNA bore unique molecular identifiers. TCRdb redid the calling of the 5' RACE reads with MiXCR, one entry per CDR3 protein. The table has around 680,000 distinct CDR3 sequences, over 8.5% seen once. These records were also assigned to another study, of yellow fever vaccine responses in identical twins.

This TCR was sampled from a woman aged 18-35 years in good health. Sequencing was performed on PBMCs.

The CDR3 protein is CASSVTSGIYEQYF. The CDR3 DNA reads as TGCGCCAGCAGCGTGACTAGCGGGATATACGAGCAGTACTTC. V and J are TRBV5-1 and TRBJ2-7; 11 bases are shared with TRBD2. The CDR3 is 14 amino acids. CDR1 and CDR2 (germline): SGHRS, YFSETQ. Trimming took 4 bases from V and 4 from J; bases not matched to a gene: 4.